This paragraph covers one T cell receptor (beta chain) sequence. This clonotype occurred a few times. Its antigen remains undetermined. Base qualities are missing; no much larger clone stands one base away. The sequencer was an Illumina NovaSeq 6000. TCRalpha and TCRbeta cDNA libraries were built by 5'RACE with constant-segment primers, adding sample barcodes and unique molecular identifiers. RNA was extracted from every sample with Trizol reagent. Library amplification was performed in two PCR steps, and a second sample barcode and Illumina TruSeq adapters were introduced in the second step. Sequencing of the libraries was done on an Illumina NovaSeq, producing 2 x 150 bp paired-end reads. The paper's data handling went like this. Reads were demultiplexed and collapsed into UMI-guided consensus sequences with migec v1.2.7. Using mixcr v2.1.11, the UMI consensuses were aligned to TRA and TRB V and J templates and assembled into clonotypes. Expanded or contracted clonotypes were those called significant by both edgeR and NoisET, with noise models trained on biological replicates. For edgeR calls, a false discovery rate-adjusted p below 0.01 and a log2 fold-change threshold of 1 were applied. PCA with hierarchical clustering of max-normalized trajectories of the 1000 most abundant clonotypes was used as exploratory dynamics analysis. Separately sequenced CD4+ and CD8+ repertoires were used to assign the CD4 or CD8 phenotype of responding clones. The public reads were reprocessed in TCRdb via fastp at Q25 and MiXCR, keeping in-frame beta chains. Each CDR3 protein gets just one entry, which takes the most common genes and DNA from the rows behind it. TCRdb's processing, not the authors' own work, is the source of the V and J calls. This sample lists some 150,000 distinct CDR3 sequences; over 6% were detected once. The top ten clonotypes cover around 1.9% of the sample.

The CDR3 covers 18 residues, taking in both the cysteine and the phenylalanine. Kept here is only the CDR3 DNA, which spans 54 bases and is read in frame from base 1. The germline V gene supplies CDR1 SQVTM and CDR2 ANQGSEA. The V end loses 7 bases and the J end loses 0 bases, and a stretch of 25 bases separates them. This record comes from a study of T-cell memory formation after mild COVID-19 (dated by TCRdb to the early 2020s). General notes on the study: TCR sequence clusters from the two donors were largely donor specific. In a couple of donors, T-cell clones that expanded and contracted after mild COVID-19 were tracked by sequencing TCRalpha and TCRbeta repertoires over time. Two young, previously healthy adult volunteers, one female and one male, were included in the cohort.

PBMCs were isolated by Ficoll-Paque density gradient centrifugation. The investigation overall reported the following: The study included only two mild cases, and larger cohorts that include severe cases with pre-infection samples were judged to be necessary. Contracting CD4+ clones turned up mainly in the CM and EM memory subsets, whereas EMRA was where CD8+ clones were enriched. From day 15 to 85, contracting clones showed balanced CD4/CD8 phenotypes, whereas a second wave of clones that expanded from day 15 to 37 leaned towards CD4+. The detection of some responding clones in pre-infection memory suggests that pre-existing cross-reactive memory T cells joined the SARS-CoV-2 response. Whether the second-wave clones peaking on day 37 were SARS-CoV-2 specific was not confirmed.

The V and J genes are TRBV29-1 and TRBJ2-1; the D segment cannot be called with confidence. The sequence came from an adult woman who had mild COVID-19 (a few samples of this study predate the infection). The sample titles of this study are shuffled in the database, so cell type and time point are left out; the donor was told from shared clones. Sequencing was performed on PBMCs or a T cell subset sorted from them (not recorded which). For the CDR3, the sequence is CSGTAQRKISSSYNEQFF. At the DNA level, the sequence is TGCAGCGGGACGGCCCAGCGAAAAATCTCGAGCTCCTACAATGAGCAGTTCTTC.